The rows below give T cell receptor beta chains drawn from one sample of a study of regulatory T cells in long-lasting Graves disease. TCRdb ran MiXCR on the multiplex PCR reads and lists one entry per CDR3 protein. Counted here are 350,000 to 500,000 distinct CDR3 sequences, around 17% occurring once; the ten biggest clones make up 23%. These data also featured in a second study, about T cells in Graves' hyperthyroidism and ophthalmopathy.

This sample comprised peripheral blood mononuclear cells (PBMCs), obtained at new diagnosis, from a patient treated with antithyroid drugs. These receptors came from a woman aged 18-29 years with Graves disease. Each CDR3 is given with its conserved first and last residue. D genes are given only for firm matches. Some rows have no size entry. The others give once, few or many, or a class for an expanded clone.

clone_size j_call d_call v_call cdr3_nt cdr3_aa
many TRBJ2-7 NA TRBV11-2 TGTGCCAGCAGCTGGGCGGACCCGGGGATCTCCTACGAGCAGTACTTC CASSWADPGISYEQYF
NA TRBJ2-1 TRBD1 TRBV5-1 TGCGCCAGCAGCCCCGACAGGGGTGGCCAAAGCAGGAAGACATGGGAGCAGTTCTTC CASSPDRGGQSRKTWEQFF
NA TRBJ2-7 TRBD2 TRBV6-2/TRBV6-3 TGTGCCAGCAGTAACCGGGGACTAGCGGGATCCTACGAGCAGTACTTC CASSNRGLAGSYEQYF
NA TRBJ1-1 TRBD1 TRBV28 TGTGCCAGCAGGGATACTCCGAGGACAGGGCGACGGAACACTGAAGCTTTCTTT CASRDTPRTGRRNTEAFF
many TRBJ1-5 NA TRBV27 TGTGCCAGCAGTTTAAACAGAGGACAGCCCCAGCATTTT CASSLNRGQPQHF
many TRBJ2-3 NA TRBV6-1 TGTGCCAGCAGTGAATCGCCGGGGGCATTCCTCACAGATACGCAGTATTTT CASSESPGAFLTDTQYF
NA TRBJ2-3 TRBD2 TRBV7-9 TGTGCCAGCAGCCATCCTGGGTGGCGGGAGGGCCAAGATACGCAGTATTTT CASSHPGWREGQDTQYF
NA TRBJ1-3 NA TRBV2 TGTGCCAGCATTTCGAATGGTGTTGAGAGGAACACCATATATTTT CASISNGVERNTIYF
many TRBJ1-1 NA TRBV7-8 TGTGCCAGCAGCCCAGAGGGGTATGGGGTTCCGAACACTGAAGCTTTCTTT CASSPEGYGVPNTEAFF
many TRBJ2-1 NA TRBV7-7 TGTGCTAGCAGCTTAGGCGGAACAGAGGAGCAGTTCTTC CASSLGGTEEQFF
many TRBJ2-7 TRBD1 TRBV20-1 TGCAGTGCTAGAGGCCGGGACAGTTACGAGCAGTACTTC CSARGRDSYEQYF
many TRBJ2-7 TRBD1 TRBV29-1 TGCAGCGCCGGACTGACAGGGGGATACGAGCAGTACTTC CSAGLTGGYEQYF
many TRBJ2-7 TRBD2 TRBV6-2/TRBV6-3 TGTGCCAGCAGTTACACCCCCGCGGGACTAGCGGGAAACGAGCAGTACTTC CASSYTPAGLAGNEQYF
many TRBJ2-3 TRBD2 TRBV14 TGTGCCAGCAGCCAGAGGACTAGCGGCCATCGCACAGATACGCAGTATTTT CASSQRTSGHRTDTQYF
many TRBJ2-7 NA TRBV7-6 TGTGCCAGCAGCTTACTAGTGACAGGCCACGAGCAGTACTTC CASSLLVTGHEQYF
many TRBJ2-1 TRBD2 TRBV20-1 TGCAGTGCTAGAGATGAGGGGACTAGCGGAATCAATGAGCAGTTCTTC CSARDEGTSGINEQFF
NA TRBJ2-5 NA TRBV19 TGTGCCAGTAGTACAAACGGGAACTCACAAGAGACCCAGTACTTC CASSTNGNSQETQYF
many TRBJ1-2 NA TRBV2 TGTGCCAGCAGTGAAGCTCCCTGGGCAGGCGACTATGGCTACACCTTC CASSEAPWAGDYGYTF
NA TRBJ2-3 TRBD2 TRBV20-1 TGCAGTGCACCAACTAGCGGGAGGGCTCTGGGCACAGATACGCAGTATTTT CSAPTSGRALGTDTQYF
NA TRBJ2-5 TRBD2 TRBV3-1 TGTGCCAGCAGTTGGGGACTAATGTGGGGAGAGACCCAGTACTTC CASSWGLMWGETQYF
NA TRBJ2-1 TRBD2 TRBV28 TGTGCCAGCAGGGGAATGGGACTAGCGGGAGCGAATGAGCAGTTCTTC CASRGMGLAGANEQFF
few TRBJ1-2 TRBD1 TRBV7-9 TGTGCCAGCAGCTTAGCCCCAGGGGGCTCAGAGGGCTACACCTTC CASSLAPGGSEGYTF
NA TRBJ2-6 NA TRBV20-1 TGCAGTGCTAGAGTAGGCCTTGGGGCCAACGTCCTGACTTTC CSARVGLGANVLTF
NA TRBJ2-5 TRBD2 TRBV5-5 TGTGCCAGCAGCGGGACTAACACTCAAGAGACCCAGTACTTC CASSGTNTQETQYF
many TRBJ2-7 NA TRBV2 TGTGCCAGCACCACCACGAATGGCGAGCAGTACTTC CASTTTNGEQYF
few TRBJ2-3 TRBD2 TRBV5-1 TGCGCCAGCAGCTCGACAAACGAACAGCGGGAAGATACGCAGTATTTT CASSSTNEQREDTQYF
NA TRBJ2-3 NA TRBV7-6 TGTGCCAACAGCTTAGCGACGGCTAGCACAGATACGCAGTATTTT CANSLATASTDTQYF
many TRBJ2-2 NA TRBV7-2 TGTGCCAGCAGCCCCCAGGGCAGGAACACCGGGGAGCTGTTTTTT CASSPQGRNTGELFF
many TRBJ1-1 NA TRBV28 TGTGCCAGCAGAACCATCGGCAGGGGCAGATGGAACACTGAAGCTTTCTTT CASRTIGRGRWNTEAFF
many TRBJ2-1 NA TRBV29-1 TGCAGCGTTGACGCCTTTGGGGAGTCTCAGAACAATGAGCAGTTCTTC CSVDAFGESQNNEQFF
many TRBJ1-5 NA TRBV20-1 TGCAGTGCTAGAGATGGTAACCAGCCCCAGCATTTT CSARDGNQPQHF
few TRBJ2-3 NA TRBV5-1 TGCGCCAGCAGACACGGAGACGGCGTGGCAGATACGCAGTATTTT CASRHGDGVADTQYF
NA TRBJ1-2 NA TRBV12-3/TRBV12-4 TGTGCCAGCAGTTTAGCGCAGCGTGGCTACACCTTC CASSLAQRGYTF